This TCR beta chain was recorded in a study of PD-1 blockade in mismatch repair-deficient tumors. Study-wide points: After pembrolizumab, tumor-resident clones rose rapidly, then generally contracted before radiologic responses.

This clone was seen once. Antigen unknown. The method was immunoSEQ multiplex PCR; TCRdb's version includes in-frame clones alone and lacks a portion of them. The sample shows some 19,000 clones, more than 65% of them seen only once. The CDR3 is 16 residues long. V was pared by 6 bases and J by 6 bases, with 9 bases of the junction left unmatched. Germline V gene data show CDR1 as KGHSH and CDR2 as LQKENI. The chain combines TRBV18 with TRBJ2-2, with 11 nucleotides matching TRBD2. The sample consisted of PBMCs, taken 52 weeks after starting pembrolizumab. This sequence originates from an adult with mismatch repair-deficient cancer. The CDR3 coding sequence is TGTGCCAGCTCCCCTACTAGCGGGAGCGTCGCCGGGGAGCTGTTTTTT. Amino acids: CASSPTSGSVAGELFF.